This TCR beta chain came from a study of T cell responses to AZD1222 COVID-19 vaccine. V was shortened by 0 bases and J by 1 base, with 5 bases between the two germline ends. Looked up from germline, CDR1 is SGHDT and CDR2 is YYEEEE. CDR3 length equals 14 residues. A few counts support this clone. The antigen remains unidentified. Generated by immunoSEQ multiplex PCR, the TCRdb table keeps only in-frame clones and is missing some. Altogether approximately 70,000 clones are present, 85% being singletons, with the ten largest covering 20%. Study findings and constraints: In the spike-specific TCR repertoire, nearly half reportedly target unmutated variant regions. The study found vaccine-associated CD4 TCRs spanning spike, dominant at 160-218 and 743-854. Most donors were white British and more were female, and clonal diversity was possibly underestimated. Without day 14 samples, only post-peak T cell repertoires were studied.

V is TRBV5-6 and J is TRBJ1-3; D not certain. The sequence was obtained from an adult in good health. Specimen: peripheral blood, collected on day 0 of AZD1222 vaccination. The CDR3 region has the DNA TGTGCCAGCAGCTTGGCCGGGTCTGGAAACACCATATATTTT. Translation: CASSLAGSGNTIYF.